This T cell receptor (beta chain) originates from a study of CD8 T cells in ankylosing spondylitis (dated by TCRdb to about 2017). The study in broad terms: To find TCR variants linked to disease, the study profiled T cell receptor beta repertoires in ankylosing spondylitis patients and healthy donors. Peripheral blood was sampled, and synovial fluid was also collected from ankylosing spondylitis patients. In total, the full study cohort was made up of 95 to 110 healthy donors and 25 or so ankylosing spondylitis patients. Broader findings and caveats from the paper: In peripheral blood, the disease-linked clones were found at relatively low frequencies and had a CD8+ phenotype. Some TCR beta motif variants had previously been reported in synovial fluid and blood of reactive arthritis patients, which suggested common disease-initiation mechanisms. A TCR beta motif made up of seven or eight highly homologous amino acid variants appeared to be characteristic of blood from ankylosing spondylitis patients. Significant enrichment of the disease-linked clones was reported in matched synovial fluid samples from ankylosing spondylitis patients.

In this sample, this clonotype turned up a few times. No cognate antigen has been identified for it. No base quality values were provided; no much bigger clone lies one nucleotide off. The listed sequencing device is Illumina HiSeq 2500. Quantitative 5'-RACE with molecular barcodes was the method used to prepare the TCR beta libraries. Per the authors' processing: A new computational method based on a probabilistic model of VDJ rearrangement was used to identify disease-linked TCR variants. Using fastp at Q25 and MiXCR, TCRdb reprocessed the public reads and kept productive beta chains. One record per CDR3 amino acid sequence lists the most common genes and DNA. TCRdb's processing, not the authors', yielded these V and J calls. In all, the sample holds over 700,000 distinct CDR3 sequences, and 15% to 20% of those were seen once. Together, the top ten hold around 19% of the sample. V is trimmed back by 3 bases and J by 0 bases, and the junction contains 5 bases that no gene match accounts for. The CDR3 contains 16 residues, cysteine and phenylalanine counted. Here the CDR3 DNA is all that survives: 48 bases in frame from base 1. CDR1 and CDR2 are drawn from the germline V gene: SGHDT, YYEEEE.

Sequenced input: blood, either unsorted or a sorted T cell fraction (not recorded which). This TCR derives from a male donor with ankylosing spondylitis. The rearrangement combines TRBV5-6 with TRBJ2-3; 9 bases in the junction line up with TRBD2. The bases are TGTGCCAGCAGCTGGCGTGGGACTAGCAGCACAGATACGCAGTATTTT. This gives the protein CASSWRGTSSTDTQYF. With the portions outside the CDR3 filled from the reference TRBV5-6 and TRBJ2-3 genes, the complete variable region becomes DAGVTQSPTHLIKTRGQQVTLRCSPKSGHDTVSWYQQALGQGPQFIFQYYEEEERQRGNFPDRFSGHQFPNYSSELNVNALLLGDSALYLCASSWRGTSSTDTQYFGPGTRLTVL.